This T cell receptor beta chain stems from a study of response to subunit inactivated influenza vaccine. The sample holds many counts of this clonotype. TCRdb recomputed calls from the RT-PCR reads with MiXCR, one row per CDR3 protein. The data hold 500,000 to 600,000 distinct CDR3 sequences, with roughly 12% observed a single time. The V gene lost 4 bases and the J gene lost 14 bases, with 23 bases spanning the gap. The CDR3 is 14 amino acids. Germline CDR1 is WSHSY and CDR2 is SAAADI. This sample also belongs to another study, concerning T cells expressing NK-cell markers. That report notes: Beta-chain TCR cDNA was generated via 5'RACE template switching with UMIs. Sorted CD3+CD56-NKG2C+, CD3+CD56+NKG2C+ and CD3+CD56+NKG2C- T cells supplied the TCR beta repertoires. These clonotypes also led the CD3+CD56-NKG2C+ fraction in a few donors. Expanded clones of NKG2C+ T cells had an unclear HCMV specificity.

The chain couples TRBV10-2 to TRBJ1-1; D is unresolved. This clonotype originated in a man aged 50 or older who received an inactivated influenza vaccine. Sequencing was performed on PBMCs from blood, taken on the day of vaccination. CDR3 region: CASSGETYVNRRFF. The CDR3 nucleotides read TGCGCCAGCAGTGGGGAAACGTACGTTAATAGGAGATTCTTT.